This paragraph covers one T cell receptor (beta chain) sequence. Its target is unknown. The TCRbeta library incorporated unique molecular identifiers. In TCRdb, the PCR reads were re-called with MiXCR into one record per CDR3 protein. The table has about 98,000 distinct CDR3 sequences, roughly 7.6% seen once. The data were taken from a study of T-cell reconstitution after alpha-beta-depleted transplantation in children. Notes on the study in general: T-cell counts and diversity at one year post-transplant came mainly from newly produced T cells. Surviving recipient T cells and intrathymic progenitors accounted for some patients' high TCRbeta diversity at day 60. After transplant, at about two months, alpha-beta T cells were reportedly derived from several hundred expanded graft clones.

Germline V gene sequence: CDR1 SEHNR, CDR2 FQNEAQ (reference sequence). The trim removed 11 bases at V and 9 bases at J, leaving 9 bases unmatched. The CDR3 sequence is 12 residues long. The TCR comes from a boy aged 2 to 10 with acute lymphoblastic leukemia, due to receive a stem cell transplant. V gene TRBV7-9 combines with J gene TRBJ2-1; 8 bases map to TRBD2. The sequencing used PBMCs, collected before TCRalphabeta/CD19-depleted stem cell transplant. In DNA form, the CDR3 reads TGTGCCGGGGAACGGGGGGGCGCTGAGCAGTTCTTC. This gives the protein CAGERGGAEQFF.